Listed below are T cell receptor beta chains from one sample, sequenced in a study of radiation and T cells in renal cell carcinoma. The assay was immunoSEQ multiplex PCR, and TCRdb's table has in-frame clones only and misses some. Among 18,000 or so clones listed, about 56% were seen once. The source material was tumor tissue, sampled from a patient whose treatment included radiotherapy and nephrectomy. The receptors originated from a man between 50 and 59 years old with renal cell carcinoma. Each CDR3 is given with its conserved first and last residue. D genes are given only for firm matches. Not all rows give a size; the values are once, few, many and, for expanded clones, a class.

V gene: TRBV5-1; J gene: TRBJ2-2; D gene: NA; clone size: few; CDR3 protein: CASSLAPGPTTGELFF; CDR3 DNA: TGCGCCAGCAGCTTGGCCCCGGGACCCACCACCGGGGAGCTGTTTTTT
V gene: TRBV29-1; J gene: TRBJ2-5; D gene: NA; clone size: NA; CDR3 protein: CSVAPTRTQETQYF; CDR3 DNA: TGCAGCGTTGCCCCCACCAGGACTCAAGAGACCCAGTACTTC
V gene: TRBV2; J gene: TRBJ1-2; D gene: NA; clone size: NA; CDR3 protein: CATSKAPGGYGYTF; CDR3 DNA: TGTGCCACCTCCAAGGCGCCAGGAGGGTATGGCTACACCTTC
V gene: TRBV29-1; J gene: TRBJ1-2; D gene: TRBD1; clone size: NA; CDR3 protein: CSGVQGDYGYTF; CDR3 DNA: TGCAGCGGTGTCCAGGGGGACTATGGCTACACCTTC
V gene: TRBV30; J gene: TRBJ2-3; D gene: NA; clone size: NA; CDR3 protein: CAWSRGFQYF; CDR3 DNA: TGTGCCTGGAGTAGGGGTTTCCAGTATTTT
V gene: TRBV7-9; J gene: TRBJ2-2; D gene: NA; clone size: NA; CDR3 protein: CASKPGAGLYTGELFF; CDR3 DNA: TGTGCCAGCAAACCGGGGGCCGGTCTCTACACCGGGGAGCTGTTTTTT
V gene: TRBV19; J gene: TRBJ2-3; D gene: NA; clone size: NA; CDR3 protein: CASSPMGGTDTQYF; CDR3 DNA: TGTGCCAGTAGTCCCATGGGGGGCACAGATACGCAGTATTTT
V gene: TRBV30; J gene: TRBJ1-1; D gene: NA; clone size: NA; CDR3 protein: CAWRARGRGTEAFF; CDR3 DNA: TGTGCCTGGAGGGCCCGGGGGAGGGGCACTGAAGCTTTCTTT
V gene: TRBV2; J gene: TRBJ2-3; D gene: NA; clone size: NA; CDR3 protein: CASSPGGNTDTQYF; CDR3 DNA: TGTGCCAGCAGCCCGGGGGGCAACACAGATACGCAGTATTTT
V gene: TRBV7-2; J gene: TRBJ2-7; D gene: TRBD1; clone size: NA; CDR3 protein: CASSSRQGDLYEQYF; CDR3 DNA: TGTGCCAGCAGCAGTCGACAGGGGGATCTATACGAGCAGTACTTC
V gene: TRBV5-1; J gene: TRBJ2-1; D gene: TRBD2; clone size: once; CDR3 protein: CASSLDLEAGGNEQFF; CDR3 DNA: TGCGCCAGCAGCTTGGATTTGGAAGCGGGGGGCAATGAGCAGTTCTTC
V gene: TRBV19; J gene: TRBJ1-3; D gene: NA; clone size: NA; CDR3 protein: CASGDSTGNTIYF; CDR3 DNA: TGTGCCTCCGGGGATTCCACTGGAAACACCATATATTTT
V gene: TRBV7-9; J gene: TRBJ2-7; D gene: NA; clone size: NA; CDR3 protein: CASSSSRTFYEQYF; CDR3 DNA: TGTGCCAGCAGCTCATCTAGGACATTCTACGAGCAGTACTTC
V gene: TRBV10-3; J gene: TRBJ2-1; D gene: TRBD2; clone size: NA; CDR3 protein: CAISTTGGVENEQFF; CDR3 DNA: TGTGCCATCAGTACAACCGGGGGGGTAGAAAATGAGCAGTTCTTC
V gene: TRBV28; J gene: TRBJ1-2; D gene: TRBD1; clone size: NA; CDR3 protein: CASSLTQGALGEGYTF; CDR3 DNA: TGTGCCAGCAGTTTGACACAGGGGGCGTTGGGCGAAGGCTACACCTTC
V gene: TRBV5-4; J gene: TRBJ2-1; D gene: NA; clone size: once; CDR3 protein: CASTRELVVNEQFF; CDR3 DNA: TGTGCCAGCACCCGGGAGCTAGTGGTGAATGAGCAGTTCTTC
V gene: TRBV29-1; J gene: TRBJ2-7; D gene: NA; clone size: NA; CDR3 protein: CSVEFDSNYEQYF; CDR3 DNA: TGCAGCGTTGAATTCGACAGTAACTACGAGCAGTACTTC
V gene: TRBV19; J gene: TRBJ2-3; D gene: NA; clone size: NA; CDR3 protein: CASSTALSGTVRDTQYF; CDR3 DNA: TGTGCCAGTAGCACCGCATTATCCGGGACTGTGCGAGATACGCAGTATTTT
V gene: TRBV5-8; J gene: TRBJ1-2; D gene: TRBD1; clone size: few; CDR3 protein: CASSTGQVRGYGYTF; CDR3 DNA: TGTGCCAGCAGCACCGGACAGGTACGCGGCTATGGCTACACCTTC
V gene: TRBV5-4; J gene: TRBJ2-1; D gene: TRBD2; clone size: NA; CDR3 protein: CASSGGLAGVRFF; CDR3 DNA: TGTGCCAGCAGCGGGGGACTAGCGGGAGTTCGGTTCTTC
V gene: TRBV7-9; J gene: TRBJ2-1; D gene: NA; clone size: NA; CDR3 protein: CASSSDGDEQFF; CDR3 DNA: TGTGCCAGCAGCTCCGACGGAGATGAGCAGTTCTTC
V gene: TRBV2; J gene: TRBJ2-5; D gene: NA; clone size: NA; CDR3 protein: CASSEIPAGEETQYF; CDR3 DNA: TGTGCCAGCAGTGAGATTCCGGCAGGAGAAGAGACCCAGTACTTC
V gene: TRBV6-4; J gene: TRBJ1-2; D gene: NA; clone size: medium-sized; CDR3 protein: CASSDASGGEGGYTF; CDR3 DNA: TGTGCCAGCAGTGACGCCTCCGGGGGTGAGGGAGGCTACACCTTC
V gene: TRBV15; J gene: TRBJ1-2; D gene: NA; clone size: NA; CDR3 protein: CATSRETGPGGYTF; CDR3 DNA: TGTGCCACCAGCAGGGAGACAGGACCCGGTGGCTACACCTTC
V gene: TRBV28; J gene: TRBJ1-5; D gene: NA; clone size: few; CDR3 protein: CASGTGNQPQHF; CDR3 DNA: TGTGCCAGCGGAACAGGAAATCAGCCCCAGCATTTT
V gene: TRBV27; J gene: TRBJ1-2; D gene: NA; clone size: NA; CDR3 protein: CASSFGTRGYGYTF; CDR3 DNA: TGTGCCAGCAGTTTTGGCACTAGGGGCTATGGCTACACCTTC
V gene: TRBV19; J gene: TRBJ2-1; D gene: NA; clone size: few; CDR3 protein: CASTDYSDDNEQFF; CDR3 DNA: TGTGCCAGTACCGACTACAGCGATGACAATGAGCAGTTCTTC
V gene: TRBV7-6; J gene: TRBJ2-3; D gene: NA; clone size: NA; CDR3 protein: CASRAKGGHTDTQYF; CDR3 DNA: TGTGCCAGCAGGGCCAAGGGGGGGCACACAGATACGCAGTATTTT
V gene: TRBV6-5; J gene: TRBJ1-5; D gene: NA; clone size: once; CDR3 protein: CASSYDGNSNQPQHF; CDR3 DNA: TGTGCCAGCAGTTATGACGGAAATAGCAATCAGCCCCAGCATTTT
V gene: TRBV7-9; J gene: TRBJ1-1; D gene: NA; clone size: NA; CDR3 protein: CASSLRGGGALGTEAFF; CDR3 DNA: TGTGCCAGCAGCTTACGAGGAGGGGGGGCGCTGGGCACTGAAGCTTTCTTT
V gene: TRBV18; J gene: TRBJ1-2; D gene: NA; clone size: NA; CDR3 protein: CASSPGGLPGGNYGYTF; CDR3 DNA: TGTGCCAGCTCACCAGGGGGGCTTCCCGGCGGTAACTATGGCTACACCTTC
V gene: TRBV6-5; J gene: TRBJ2-7; D gene: NA; clone size: once; CDR3 protein: CASSSTGSYEQYF; CDR3 DNA: TGTGCCAGCAGTTCGACAGGATCCTACGAGCAGTACTTC
V gene: TRBV29-1; J gene: TRBJ1-1; D gene: NA; clone size: NA; CDR3 protein: CSVDETGPNTEAFF; CDR3 DNA: TGCAGCGTGGATGAGACAGGCCCGAACACTGAAGCTTTCTTT
V gene: TRBV19; J gene: TRBJ1-1; D gene: TRBD1; clone size: few; CDR3 protein: CASSKDRGTEAFF; CDR3 DNA: TGTGCCAGTAGTAAAGACAGGGGGACTGAAGCTTTCTTT
V gene: TRBV6-5; J gene: TRBJ1-2; D gene: TRBD1; clone size: NA; CDR3 protein: CASSRRDRGDGYTF; CDR3 DNA: TGTGCCAGCAGCCGTAGGGACAGGGGGGATGGCTACACCTTC
V gene: TRBV5-1; J gene: TRBJ1-1; D gene: TRBD1; clone size: NA; CDR3 protein: CASRRQGVGGTEAFF; CDR3 DNA: TGCGCCAGCAGGAGACAGGGGGTCGGAGGCACTGAAGCTTTCTTT
V gene: TRBV6-7; J gene: TRBJ2-3; D gene: TRBD2; clone size: NA; CDR3 protein: CASSRTSGRVKDTQYF; CDR3 DNA: TGTGCCAGCAGCCGTACTAGCGGGAGGGTAAAAGATACGCAGTATTTT
V gene: TRBV2; J gene: TRBJ2-5; D gene: TRBD2; clone size: NA; CDR3 protein: CASSEAGLAGEQETQYF; CDR3 DNA: TGTGCCAGCAGTGAAGCCGGACTAGCGGGAGAGCAAGAGACCCAGTACTTC
V gene: TRBV27; J gene: TRBJ2-1; D gene: NA; clone size: NA; CDR3 protein: CASSPSPGASYNEQFF; CDR3 DNA: TGTGCCAGCAGTCCCTCCCCGGGAGCTTCCTACAATGAGCAGTTCTTC
V gene: TRBV7-2; J gene: TRBJ2-1; D gene: TRBD1; clone size: NA; CDR3 protein: CASSLGQGLYNEQFF; CDR3 DNA: TGTGCCAGCAGCTTAGGACAGGGCCTTTACAATGAGCAGTTCTTC
V gene: TRBV30; J gene: TRBJ1-4; D gene: NA; clone size: NA; CDR3 protein: CAWRGKGTTNEKLFF; CDR3 DNA: TGTGCCTGGAGGGGAAAGGGTACAACTAATGAAAAACTGTTTTTT
V gene: TRBV5-1; J gene: TRBJ2-1; D gene: NA; clone size: NA; CDR3 protein: CASANPDRHEQFF; CDR3 DNA: TGCGCCAGCGCCAACCCAGACAGGCACGAGCAGTTCTTC
V gene: TRBV2; J gene: TRBJ2-7; D gene: TRBD1; clone size: NA; CDR3 protein: CASIFGTGAREQYF; CDR3 DNA: TGTGCCAGCATCTTCGGGACAGGGGCGCGCGAGCAGTACTTC
V gene: TRBV5-1; J gene: TRBJ2-3; D gene: TRBD2; clone size: NA; CDR3 protein: CASSLTSGSSDTQYF; CDR3 DNA: TGCGCCAGCAGCTTGACTAGCGGGAGTTCAGATACGCAGTATTTT
V gene: TRBV5-1; J gene: TRBJ2-1; D gene: NA; clone size: NA; CDR3 protein: CASSYSGQGDEQFF; CDR3 DNA: TGCGCCAGCAGCTATAGCGGACAAGGGGATGAGCAGTTCTTC
V gene: TRBV7-2; J gene: TRBJ2-2; D gene: TRBD1; clone size: NA; CDR3 protein: CASSLLGGRTGELFF; CDR3 DNA: TGTGCCAGCAGCTTATTAGGGGGCCGCACCGGGGAGCTGTTTTTT
V gene: TRBV11-1; J gene: TRBJ1-2; D gene: TRBD1; clone size: once; CDR3 protein: CASSSAGTGENYGYTF; CDR3 DNA: TGTGCCAGCAGCTCCGCCGGGACAGGGGAGAACTATGGCTACACCTTC
V gene: TRBV7-6; J gene: TRBJ1-2; D gene: TRBD1; clone size: NA; CDR3 protein: CASSHGTANYGYTF; CDR3 DNA: TGTGCCAGCAGCCATGGGACAGCCAACTATGGCTACACCTTC
V gene: TRBV7-2; J gene: TRBJ2-5; D gene: NA; clone size: many; CDR3 protein: CASSLATRGSGETQYF; CDR3 DNA: TGTGCCAGCAGCTTAGCCACTAGGGGGTCGGGAGAGACCCAGTACTTC